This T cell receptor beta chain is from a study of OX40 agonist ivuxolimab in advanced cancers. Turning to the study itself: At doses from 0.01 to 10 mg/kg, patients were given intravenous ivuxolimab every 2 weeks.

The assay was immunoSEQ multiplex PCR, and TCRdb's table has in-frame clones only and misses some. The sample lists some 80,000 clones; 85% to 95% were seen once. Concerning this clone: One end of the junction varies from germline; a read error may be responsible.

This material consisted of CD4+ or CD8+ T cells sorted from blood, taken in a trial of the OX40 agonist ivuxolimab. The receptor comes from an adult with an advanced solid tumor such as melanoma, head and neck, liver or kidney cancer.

As DNA, the CDR3 is TGCGCCAGCAGCTTCGCGGGGCCGGACTTC. Its protein is CASSFAGPDF. The V and J genes are TRBV5-1 and TRBJ2-5; D might be TRBD2 (6 bases). The CDR3 totals 10 residues. The V gene's germline CDR1 is SGHRS and CDR2 YFSETQ.